Listed below are T cell receptor beta chains from one sample, sequenced in a study of shared clonotypes between healthy human individuals. Assay used: immunoSEQ multiplex PCR; TCRdb lists only in-frame clones, some missing. There are hundreds of thousands of clones in the sample; approximately 95% occur only once, and about 0.054% lies in the top ten. The specimen sequenced was naive CD4+ T cells sorted from blood. The receptor set was obtained from a woman aged 30 to 39 in good health. The CDR3 runs from the conserved cysteine through the conserved F or W. Each record gives: CDR3 DNA, CDR3 protein, J gene, V gene, clone size, D gene. D genes are given only for firm matches. Not all rows give a size; the values are once, few, many and, for expanded clones, a class.

TGTGCCAGCAGTTCGATTTCCGGGGCGGCTAACTATGGCTACACCTTC | CASSSISGAANYGYTF | TRBJ1-2 | TRBV6-6 | . | .
TGTGCCAGCTCAACTAGCGGGAGCTCCTACGAGCAGTACTTC | CASSTSGSSYEQYF | TRBJ2-7 | TRBV18 | . | TRBD2
TGTGCCAGCAGCTTAGCGTGGGACCGGCTAGCCAAAAACATTCAGTACTTC | CASSLAWDRLAKNIQYF | TRBJ2-4 | TRBV7-9 | . | .
TGTGCCAGTAGTTCTAGGGGACCACAGTTCTTC | CASSSRGPQFF | TRBJ2-1 | TRBV19 | . | .
TGTGCCAGCAGGATGTACACCAGGACAGGGGGAAGATACGAGCAGTACTTC | CASRMYTRTGGRYEQYF | TRBJ2-7 | TRBV2 | . | TRBD1
TGTGCCAGCAGCAAAAGGAACGAGCAGTACTTC | CASSKRNEQYF | TRBJ2-7 | TRBV21-1 | . | .
TGTGCCAGCAGACCGGACAGGGCGAACACTGAAGCTTTCTTT | CASRPDRANTEAFF | TRBJ1-1 | TRBV5-5 | . | TRBD1
TGTGCCAGCTCACGACAGGGCCCGAACTCTGGGGCCAACGTCCTGACTTTC | CASSRQGPNSGANVLTF | TRBJ2-6 | TRBV18 | . | TRBD1
TGCGCCAGCAGTGAGTCTGGAGTCCGTCCAGGGGGCACTGAAGCTTTCTTT | CASSESGVRPGGTEAFF | TRBJ1-1 | TRBV10-2 | . | TRBD1
TGTGCCAGCAGCTTAGCGCCCGGGTTTGATGAGCAGTTCTTC | CASSLAPGFDEQFF | TRBJ2-1 | TRBV7-9 | . | .
TGTGCCAGCAGCCTTCATCTAGCGGGAGACACCGGGGAGCTGTTTTTT | CASSLHLAGDTGELFF | TRBJ2-2 | TRBV7-7 | . | TRBD2
TGCAGCGTAGGACTAGCGGGAGGGGTGAGCTCCTACAATGAGCAGTTCTTC | CSVGLAGGVSSYNEQFF | TRBJ2-1 | TRBV29-1 | . | TRBD2
TGTGCCAGCAAGGTTGGAGGGGACAGGACCCATTGCAACATTCAGTACTTC | CASKVGGDRTHCNIQYF | TRBJ2-4 | TRBV2 | . | TRBD1
TGTGCCAGCAGCTTGGTCACCAACACTGAAGCTTTCTTT | CASSLVTNTEAFF | TRBJ1-1 | TRBV5-4 | . | .
TGTGCCAGCAACAAAAACGCTGGCGGCGGGGACGAGCAGTACTTC | CASNKNAGGGDEQYF | TRBJ2-7 | TRBV27 | . | .
TGTGCCAGCAGTATGAACACCGGGGAGCTGTTTTTT | CASSMNTGELFF | TRBJ2-2 | TRBV28 | . | .
TGTGCCAGCAGTTCACATGGACAGGTCGGTGGCTACACCTTC | CASSSHGQVGGYTF | TRBJ1-2 | TRBV6-1 | . | TRBD1
TGTGCCACAAGGACGGGGGGCGCATCCTACGAGCAGTACTTC | CATRTGGASYEQYF | TRBJ2-7 | TRBV6-6 | . | .
TGTGCCAGTAGTATGGACGGGAGAGGCAAGAACGACCGATTCTCTGGGGCCAACGTCCTGACTTTC | CASSMDGRGKNDRFSGANVLTF | TRBJ2-6 | TRBV19 | . | .
TGTGCCAGCTCTCCGGGACTATCGGTTAACTACGAGCAGTACTTC | CASSPGLSVNYEQYF | TRBJ2-7 | TRBV27 | once | TRBD2